This TCR beta chain was recovered during a study of blood T cell repertoires in COVID-19. The overall study: T cells, B-cell-depleted T cells, or PBMCs supplied cDNA or gDNA.

Authors' methods: Estimation of nucleated cell counts relied on the amplification of reference gene primers. Using immunoSEQ multiplex PCR, the repertoire was profiled, and TCRdb retains in-frame clones only, with some absent. V and J calls and clone size follow that table, whereas D and trimming were derived from the DNA. The table has about 68,000 clones, around three quarters seen once. The CDR3 contains 12 residues. V was shortened by 4 bases and J by 15 bases, with 16 bases between the two germline ends. Germline assignment: CDR1 SGHTA and CDR2 FQGNSA. This chain connects TRBV7-2 to TRBJ2-1, with D possibly being TRBD1 (6 bases). The clonotype originates from a human donor in a cohort sampled during active COVID-19. Sequences were obtained from peripheral blood. CDR3 in amino acids: CASSYPGQFTFF. In nucleotides, the CDR3 is TGTGCCAGCAGCTACCCTGGACAGTTCACGTTCTTC. The whole variable domain, filled in from reference TRBV7-2 and TRBJ2-1, reads GAGVSQSPSNKVTEKGKDVELRCDPISGHTALYWYRQSLGQGLEFLIYFQGNSAPDKSGLPSDRFSAERTGGSVSTLTIQRTQQEDSAVYLCASSYPGQFTFFGPGTRLTVL.